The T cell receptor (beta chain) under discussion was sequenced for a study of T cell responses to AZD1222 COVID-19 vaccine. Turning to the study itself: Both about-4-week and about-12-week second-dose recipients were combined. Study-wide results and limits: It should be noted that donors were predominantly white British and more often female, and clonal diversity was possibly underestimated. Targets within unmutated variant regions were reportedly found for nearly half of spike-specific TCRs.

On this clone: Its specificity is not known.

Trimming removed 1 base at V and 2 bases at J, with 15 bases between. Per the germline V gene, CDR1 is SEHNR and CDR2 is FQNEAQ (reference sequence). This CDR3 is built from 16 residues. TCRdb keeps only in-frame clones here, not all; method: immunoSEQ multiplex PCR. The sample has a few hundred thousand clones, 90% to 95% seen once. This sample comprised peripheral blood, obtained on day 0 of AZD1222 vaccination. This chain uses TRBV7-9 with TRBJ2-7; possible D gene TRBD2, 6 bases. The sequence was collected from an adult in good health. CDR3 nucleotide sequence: TGTGCCAGCAGCTTAGTGGGGGGACGCAAACCCTACGAGCAGTACTTC. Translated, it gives CASSLVGGRKPYEQYF.